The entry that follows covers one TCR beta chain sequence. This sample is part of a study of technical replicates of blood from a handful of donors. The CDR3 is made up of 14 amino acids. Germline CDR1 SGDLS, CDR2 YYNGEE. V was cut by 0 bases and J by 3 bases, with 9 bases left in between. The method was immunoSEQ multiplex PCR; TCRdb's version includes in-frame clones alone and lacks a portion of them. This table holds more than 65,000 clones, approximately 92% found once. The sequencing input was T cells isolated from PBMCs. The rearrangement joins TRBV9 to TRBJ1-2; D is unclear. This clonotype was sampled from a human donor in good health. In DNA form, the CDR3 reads TGTGCCAGCAGCGTAGATAACCGGGACTATGGCTACACCTTC. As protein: CASSVDNRDYGYTF.